The 31 T cell receptor beta chains presented below share a single source sample, sequenced in a study of blood T cell repertoires in COVID-19. Using immunoSEQ multiplex PCR, the repertoire was profiled, and TCRdb retains in-frame clones only, with some absent. The data contain about 130,000 clones, approximately 80% of them singletons. The sequencing sample was made of peripheral blood. All receptors derive from a man aged 35 to 55 with active or convalescent COVID-19.

This clone was seen a single time. V and J are TRBV6-2 or TRBV6-3 and TRBJ1-1; D remains ambiguous. The CDR3 contains 16 residues. Per the germline V gene, CDR1 is MNHEY and CDR2 is SVGEGT. Deletions cut 0 bases from V and 5 bases from J, with 16 bases between. CDR3 sequence: CASSYSGSFHGTEAFF. CDR3 nucleotide sequence: TGTGCCAGCAGTTACTCGGGCAGCTTCCATGGGACTGAAGCTTTCTTT.

The chain links TRBV10-3 to TRBJ2-3; 12 nucleotides align to TRBD2. The ends lost 8 bases at V and 9 bases at J; junction bases unmatched: 6. This CDR3 is 13 amino acids long. The germline CDR1 and CDR2 sequences are ENHRY and SYGVKD. This CDR3 is CAIQLAGGPTQYF. The CDR3 nucleotides are TGTGCCATCCAACTAGCGGGGGGTCCGACGCAGTATTTT.

This chain joins TRBV24-1 and TRBJ2-3, with TRBD1 as a possible D gene (6 bases). The CDR3 is 17 amino acids. Germline V gene sequence: CDR1 KGHDR, CDR2 SFDVKD. The V gene lost 4 bases and the J gene lost 4 bases, with 20 bases spanning the gap. CDR3 nucleotide sequence: TGTGCCACCAGTGAGCCTGCCCCCGGGACAACAGCAGATACGCAGTATTTT. Protein sequence: CATSEPAPGTTADTQYF.

The chain employs TRBV18 and TRBJ1-1; weak D call: TRBD1 (5 bases). Deletions cut 5 bases from V and 5 bases from J, with 12 bases between. The CDR3 contains 13 residues. Germline assignment: CDR1 KGHSH and CDR2 LQKENI. The CDR3 DNA sequence: TGTGCCAGCTCAACGCAGGGAGGGACTGAAGCTTTCTTT. Translated: CASSTQGGTEAFF.

This clone was counted only a few times. The rearrangement uses TRBV10-3 and TRBJ1-2; 11 nucleotides align to TRBD1. V trimming: 2 bases; J trimming: 4 bases; junction bases outside the gene matches: 6. Germline loops: CDR1 ENHRY, CDR2 SYGVKD. The CDR3 runs to 16 residues. The CDR3 bases are TGTGCCATCAGTGAGACTGGCGGACAGGGGGCCTATGGCTACACCTTC. It codes for CAISETGGQGAYGYTF.

The chain has TRBV2 and TRBJ1-2, with D possibly TRBD1 on 6 matching bases. The germline V gene encodes CDR1 SNHLY and CDR2 FYNNEI. CDR3 length: 14 amino acids. V lost 2 bases, J lost 7 bases, and 14 bases lay in between. The CDR3 DNA is TGTGCCAGCAGTGAATGGGGCGTGGGGGCTGGCTACACCTTC. Amino acid sequence: CASSEWGVGAGYTF.

About this clone: At one end the junction does not follow the germline gene, possibly because of a read error. J is TRBJ1-3 and V is TRBV6-5; D remains ambiguous. The length of the CDR3 is 12 residues. Per the germline V gene, CDR1 is MNHEY and CDR2 is SVGAGI. The CDR3 sequence is CASRPTGNTIYF. The CDR3, as DNA: TGTGCTAGCAGACCTACTGGAAACACCATATATTTT.

This clone was observed a single time. The chain couples TRBV12-3 or TRBV12-4 to TRBJ2-5; the D gene is possibly TRBD2 (5 bases). CDR3 length: 13 amino acids. Trimming took 8 bases from V and 2 from J, leaving 12 bases between them. In DNA form, the CDR3 reads TGTGCCAGCTTGGTGAGCGGTCAAGAGACCCAGTACTTC. Its translation is CASLVSGQETQYF.

The chain combines TRBV19 with TRBJ2-7; possible D gene TRBD2, 5 bases. V was trimmed by 5 bases and J by 4 bases, leaving 12 bases between them. CDR3 size: 13 residues. Germline CDR1 and CDR2: LNHDA and SQIVND (reference sequence). The DNA for the CDR3 is TGTGCCAGTAGTCCTCAACTAGAGTACGAGCAGTACTTC. This gives the protein CASSPQLEYEQYF. Full variable domain (remainder filled in from reference TRBV19 and TRBJ2-7): DGGITQSPKYLFRKEGQNVTLSCEQNLNHDAMYWYRQDPGQGLRLIYYSQIVNDFQKGDIAEGYSVSREKKESFPLTVTSAQKNPTAFYLCASSPQLEYEQYFGPGTRLTVT.

This clone turned up a few times. This chain joins TRBV12-5 and TRBJ2-7; D is possibly TRBD2 (5 bases). The CDR3 length is 12 residues. CDR1 is LGHNT, CDR2 FRNRAP, per germline. Trimming took off 5 bases at V and 2 bases at J, with 7 bases between the two ends. The CDR3 nucleotides are TGTGCTAGTGGTCCCGGGACCTACGAGCAGTACTTC. This translates into CASGPGTYEQYF. The variable domain in full, completed from reference TRBV12-5 and TRBJ2-7, reads DARVTQTPRHKVTEMGQEVTMRCQPILGHNTVFWYRQTMMQGLELLAYFRNRAPLDDSGMPKDRFSAEMPDATLATLKIQPSEPRDSAVYFCASGPGTYEQYFGPGTRLTVT.

V is TRBV2 and J is TRBJ1-4; no clear D gene. The CDR3 runs to 14 residues. Germline V lookup: CDR1 SNHLY, CDR2 FYNNEI. V lost 3 bases, J lost 5 bases, and 10 bases lay in between. In DNA form, the CDR3 reads TGTGCCAGCAGTGACCCCCTAGGCAATGAAAAACTGTTTTTT. Residues: CASSDPLGNEKLFF.

The V gene is TRBV30, the J gene TRBJ2-7; 8 bases line up with TRBD1. CDR1 is GTSNPN, CDR2 SVGIG, per germline (reference sequence). V gave up 5 bases and J gave up 7 bases; unmatched junction bases: 7. This CDR3 region has 12 residues. The CDR3 is CAWLTTGGEQYF. For the CDR3, the DNA is TGTGCCTGGCTGACAACAGGGGGAGAGCAGTACTTC.

The rearrangement uses TRBV30 and TRBJ2-7; D uncertain. CDR3 length: 12 amino acids. Per germline, CDR1 GTSNPN and CDR2 SVGIG (reference sequence). Trimming stripped 3 bases from V and 5 bases from J, with 11 bases between. The CDR3 loop is CAWSAKFDEQYF. For the CDR3, the DNA is TGTGCCTGGAGCGCTAAATTTGACGAGCAGTACTTC.

The chain recombines TRBV6-5 with TRBJ2-7; 9 nucleotides line up with TRBD2. CDR1 and CDR2 from the germline V gene are MNHEY and SVGAGI. J lost 4 bases, V lost 1 base, and 5 bases had no gene match. The CDR3 totals 15 residues. CDR3 protein: CASSYLAGGGYEQYF. CDR3 bases: TGTGCCAGCAGTTACTTGGCGGGAGGGGGATACGAGCAGTACTTC.

The V call is TRBV28, the J call TRBJ1-1, with TRBD1 as a possible D gene (5 bases). Deletions cut 6 bases from V and 5 bases from J, with 10 bases between. The CDR3 is 12 amino acids. The germline V gene encodes CDR1 MDHEN and CDR2 SYDVKM. In DNA, the CDR3 is TGTGCCAGCAGGCTGGGGGGGACTGAAGCTTTCTTT. It specifies CASRLGGTEAFF.

The chain combines TRBV9 with TRBJ1-2; D unresolved. This CDR3 is built from 16 residues. Per the germline V gene, CDR1 is SGDLS and CDR2 is YYNGEE. Trimming removed 0 bases from V and 2 bases from J, with 14 bases in between. For the CDR3, the DNA is TGTGCCAGCAGCGTAGGGTGGGCAGGATCCAACTATGGCTACACCTTC. Protein: CASSVGWAGSNYGYTF.

The genes are TRBV5-6 and TRBJ2-2; maybe TRBD1 (5 bases). The CDR3 spans 16 residues. V lost 2 bases to trimming and J lost 2 bases, with 13 bases between them. The germline V gene has CDR1 SGHDT and CDR2 YYEEEE. CDR3 sequence (DNA): TGTGCCAGCAGCTTTCAAACCGGACACAACACCGGGGAGCTGTTTTTT. Translating it yields CASSFQTGHNTGELFF.

This chain joins TRBV29-1 and TRBJ1-4; D may be TRBD1 (6 bases). V was shortened by 7 bases and J by 2 bases, with 17 bases between the two germline ends. Germline V gene sequence: CDR1 SQVTM, CDR2 ANQGSEA. The CDR3 is 15 amino acids. The DNA of the CDR3 is TGCAGCGCCGAGGGGGGGCTTGGGACTAATGAAAAACTGTTTTTT. It specifies CSAEGGLGTNEKLFF.

J is TRBJ2-7 and V is TRBV28; D is ambiguous. The V and J ends lost 6 bases and 0 bases respectively, with 15 bases between them. CDR3 size: 15 residues. Per the germline V gene, CDR1 is MDHEN and CDR2 is SYDVKM. CDR3 sequence reads: CASSPAQASSYEQYF. CDR3 in DNA: TGTGCCAGCAGCCCAGCCCAGGCCAGCTCCTACGAGCAGTACTTC.

The chain links TRBV6-5 to TRBJ1-1, with D uncertain. CDR3 size: 14 residues. Germline loops: CDR1 MNHEY, CDR2 SVGAGI. With 0 bases removed from V and 3 bases from J, the gap between germline ends came to 8 bases. The CDR3 here is CASSYSGPHTEAFF. CDR3 bases: TGTGCCAGCAGTTACTCTGGCCCACACACTGAAGCTTTCTTT.

The chain joins TRBV7-2 to TRBJ1-2; TRBD1 might be the D (5 bases). CDR1 SGHTA and CDR2 FQGNSA come from the germline V gene. V gave up 1 base and J gave up 2 bases, with 14 bases separating them. The CDR3 covers 16 residues. CDR3 loop: CASSLGVLGGNYGYTF. CDR3 DNA: TGTGCCAGCAGCTTAGGGGTTCTGGGGGGGAACTATGGCTACACCTTC.

This chain joins TRBV3-1 (or the pseudogene TRBV3-2) and TRBJ1-1, with D maybe TRBD1 (6 bases). The CDR3 consists of 17 residues. Trimming pared 3 bases from V and 1 base from J, leaving 18 bases between. Germline CDR1 is LGHDT and CDR2 is YNNKEL (reference sequence). The CDR3 DNA follows: TGTGCCAGCAGCCACCCCTATGGGGGCAGGGGGAACACTGAAGCTTTCTTT. Translated, it gives CASSHPYGGRGNTEAFF.

This chain links TRBV10-3 with TRBJ1-3; possibly TRBD1 for D (5 bases). This CDR3 spans 13 amino acids. Per the germline V gene, CDR1 is ENHRY and CDR2 is SYGVKD. Between the trimmed V and J ends, which lost 4 bases and 3 bases, there was a span of 7 bases. CDR3 residues: CAISVGVGNTIYF. CDR3 in DNA: TGTGCCATCAGTGTAGGGGTTGGAAACACCATATATTTT.

V usage is TRBV6-5 and J usage is TRBJ1-2, with D possibly being TRBD1 (5 bases). The CDR3 loop spans 14 amino acids. V was shortened by 6 bases and J by 6 bases, with 17 bases between the two germline ends. The germline V gene has CDR1 MNHEY and CDR2 SVGAGI. The CDR3 reads CASRLEKGPHGYTF. The CDR3 DNA follows: TGTGCCAGCAGATTGGAAAAGGGGCCTCATGGCTACACCTTC.

The rearrangement joins TRBV6-5 to TRBJ2-7; unclear D gene. The CDR3 is 14 residues long. V was shortened by 4 bases and J by 2 bases, with 12 bases between the two germline ends. CDR1 and CDR2 (germline): MNHEY, SVGAGI. The CDR3 sequence: CASSLGPLTYEQYF. In nucleotides, the CDR3 is TGTGCCAGCAGTTTGGGCCCGCTGACCTACGAGCAGTACTTC.

The rearrangement uses TRBV7-2 and TRBJ2-7; tentatively, D is TRBD2 (6 bases). The CDR3 runs 16 residues. The germline V gene encodes CDR1 SGHTA and CDR2 FQGNSA. V lost 1 base and J lost 3, with 16 bases in between. The CDR3, as DNA: TGTGCCAGCAGCTTAGAAGGCGGGACCCGGATCTACGAGCAGTACTTC. Its protein product is CASSLEGGTRIYEQYF.

V gene TRBV6-6 combines with J gene TRBJ2-3, with 8 bases matching TRBD1. Looked up from germline, CDR1 is MNHNY and CDR2 is SVGAGI (reference sequence). This CDR3 contains 16 residues. Trimming removed 6 bases from V and 3 bases from J; junction bases left unmatched: 11. This chain's CDR3 is CASSWAGGGGTDTQYF. In nucleotides, the CDR3 is TGTGCCAGCAGCTGGGCAGGGGGCGGAGGGACAGATACGCAGTATTTT.

In its sample, this clone was seen a few times. The V gene is TRBV18, the J gene TRBJ1-3; TRBD1 aligns across 7 bases. J was trimmed by 4 bases and V by 6 bases; bases with no gene match: 3. CDR3 length equals 13 residues. Germline CDR1 is KGHSH and CDR2 is LQKENI. The CDR3 DNA reads TGTGCCAGCTCGCCGGGACAGGGAAACACCATATATTTT. Translating gives CASSPGQGNTIYF. Variable domain in full (rest from reference TRBV18 and TRBJ1-3): NAGVMQNPRHLVRRRGQEARLRCSPMKGHSHVYWYRQLPEEGLKFMVYLQKENIIDESGMPKERFSAEFPKEGPSILRIQQVVRGDSAAYFCASSPGQGNTIYFGEGSWLTVV.

In this sample, this clone turned up once. The chain couples TRBV14 to TRBJ2-3; 9 positions agree with TRBD2. With V trimmed by 1 base and J by 7 bases, 6 bases remained unmatched. CDR1 and CDR2 from the germline V gene are SGHDN and FVKESK. This CDR3 contains 15 residues. CDR3 DNA sequence: TGTGCCAGCAGCCAAGTGGGGACTAGCTTTTATACGCAGTATTTT. This sequence encodes CASSQVGTSFYTQYF.

The chain recombines TRBV4-2 with TRBJ2-6, with D tentatively TRBD1 (5 bases). The CDR3 extends over 16 amino acids. The V and J ends lost 0 bases and 2 bases respectively, with 8 bases between them. CDR1 is LGHNA, CDR2 YNFKEQ, per germline. The CDR3 here is CASSQDRAAGANVLTF. The CDR3 DNA reads as TGTGCCAGCAGCCAAGACAGGGCTGCTGGGGCCAACGTCCTGACTTTC.

This chain joins TRBV3-1 (or the pseudogene TRBV3-2) and TRBJ1-3; D perhaps matches TRBD1 (5 bases). The CDR3 sequence is 16 residues long. With 0 bases removed from V and 4 bases from J, the gap between germline ends came to 13 bases. The germline gives CDR1 LGHDT, CDR2 YNNKEL (reference sequence). The CDR3 DNA is TGTGCCAGCAGCCAAGATTCGGGGGGGGAGGGAAACACCATATATTTT. Its translation is CASSQDSGGEGNTIYF.